The rows below give T cell receptor beta chains drawn from one sample of a study of T-cell reconstitution after alpha-beta-depleted transplantation in children. From the PCR reads, TCRdb called clonotypes with MiXCR, one entry per CDR3 protein. The data contain roughly 240,000 distinct CDR3 sequences, roughly 8.2% of them singletons. The specimen comprised PBMCs, mostly from graft donor cells, sampled 180 days after TCRalphabeta/CD19-depleted stem cell transplant. All receptors come from a male patient aged 10-17 years who had a stem cell transplant for acute lymphoblastic leukemia, so the T cells may come from the graft donor. The CDR3 runs from the conserved cysteine through the conserved F or W. The order of the fields is CDR3 length, clone size, D gene, V gene, J gene, CDR3 protein, CDR3 DNA. D genes are given only for firm matches. Size tells how often a clone was seen (once, few, many) or the class of an expanded clone, and some rows leave it out.

>15|many|TRBD2|TRBV29-1|TRBJ2-1
CSVRGKLAGGVEQFF
TGCAGCGTTCGAGGGAAACTAGCGGGAGGGGTTGAGCAGTTCTTC
>15|many|TRBD2|TRBV3-1|TRBJ2-1
CASSRGGRSYNEQFF
TGTGCCAGCAGCCGCGGGGGGCGCTCCTACAATGAGCAGTTCTTC
>16|many|-|TRBV7-2|TRBJ2-1
CASSLLAGSSYNEQFF
TGTGCCAGCAGCTTATTGGCGGGCAGCTCCTACAATGAGCAGTTCTTC
>15|many|-|TRBV20-1|TRBJ2-7
CSSRKWDSSSYEQYF
TGCAGTAGTCGGAAATGGGATTCTAGCTCCTACGAGCAGTACTTC
>13|many|-|TRBV28|TRBJ1-4
CATVRAGGEKLFF
TGTGCCACCGTTAGGGCGGGGGGTGAAAAACTGTTTTTT
>13|few|-|TRBV19|TRBJ2-5
CASSIQGGETQYF
TGTGCCAGTAGTATTCAGGGGGGTGAGACCCAGTACTTC
>12|many|-|TRBV4-1|TRBJ2-4
CASSQDRNIQYF
TGCGCCAGCAGCCAAGATCGAAACATTCAGTACTTC
>15|many|TRBD2|TRBV20-1|TRBJ2-2
CSARRLAGGTGELFF
TGCAGTGCACGTAGACTAGCTGGTGGCACCGGGGAGCTGTTTTTT
>15|many|-|TRBV29-1|TRBJ2-6
CSVGSRSSGANVLTF
TGCAGCGTTGGTTCCAGGAGCTCTGGGGCCAACGTCCTGACTTTC
>16|many|-|TRBV5-1|TRBJ2-1
CASSLPSESSYNEQFF
TGCGCCAGCAGCTTACCTAGCGAGAGCTCCTACAATGAGCAGTTCTTC
>14|many|TRBD1|TRBV5-1|TRBJ1-1
CASSLSGQGTEAFF
TGCGCCAGCAGCCTTTCCGGACAGGGTACTGAAGCTTTCTTT
>14|many|-|TRBV5-1|TRBJ1-1
CASSLGGGNTEAFF
TGCGCCAGCAGCTTGGGAGGAGGGAACACTGAAGCTTTCTTT
>17|-|TRBD1|TRBV6-2/TRBV6-3|TRBJ1-5
CASSYPRTGEGNQPQHF
TGTGCCAGCAGTTACCCCAGGACAGGGGAGGGCAATCAGCCCCAGCATTTT
>14|many|-|TRBV4-2|TRBJ2-7
CASSQDPVTYEQYF
TGTGCCAGCAGCCAAGATCCAGTAACCTACGAGCAGTACTTC
>17|many|TRBD1|TRBV4-3|TRBJ2-7
CASSQDLGDRGPYEQYF
TGCGCCAGCAGCCAAGATCTAGGGGACAGGGGGCCCTACGAGCAGTACTTC
>14|many|-|TRBV7-8|TRBJ2-3
CASELYRSTDTQYF
TGTGCCAGCGAGTTGTATCGGAGCACAGATACGCAGTATTTT
>13|many|-|TRBV25-1|TRBJ2-1
CASTQGGYNEQFF
TGTGCCAGCACCCAGGGTGGGTACAATGAGCAGTTCTTC
>15|many|TRBD1|TRBV15|TRBJ1-5
CATSRPTGADQPQHF
TGTGCCACCAGCAGACCGACAGGGGCTGATCAGCCCCAGCATTTT
>14|many|-|TRBV7-2|TRBJ1-1
CASSLEQGLKGAFF
TGTGCCAGCAGCTTAGAACAGGGCCTGAAGGGAGCTTTCTTT
>17|many|-|TRBV7-3|TRBJ2-6
CASSPNGLASGANVLTF
TGTGCCAGCAGCCCTAACGGACTGGCCTCTGGGGCCAACGTCCTGACTTTC
>18|many|TRBD2|TRBV7-6|TRBJ2-3
CASSAGPGGTIRTDTQYF
TGTGCCAGCAGCGCGGGGCCGGGGGGGACTATCCGCACAGATACGCAGTATTTT
>16|many|-|TRBV6-1|TRBJ2-4
CASSEDEGRGKNIQYF
TGTGCCAGCAGTGAAGATGAGGGGAGGGGGAAAAACATTCAGTACTTC
>16|many|TRBD2|TRBV7-3|TRBJ2-3
CASSLTGLAGADTQYF
TGTGCCAGCAGCTTAACCGGACTAGCGGGAGCAGATACGCAGTATTTT
>14|-|TRBD2|TRBV7-3|TRBJ2-2
CASSSGLAGGELFF
TGTGCCAGCAGCTCGGGACTAGCGGGCGGGGAGCTGTTTTTT
>14|many|-|TRBV28|TRBJ2-2
CASSFQRKTGELFF
TGTGCCAGCAGTTTCCAGAGAAAAACCGGGGAGCTGTTTTTT
>14|many|TRBD1|TRBV12-3/TRBV12-4|TRBJ2-7
CASRRQGRNYEQYF
TGTGCCAGCAGAAGACAGGGACGAAACTACGAGCAGTACTTC
>12|few|-|TRBV19|TRBJ1-5
CASNDSNQPQHF
TGTGCCAGTAACGATAGCAATCAGCCCCAGCATTTT
>14|many|-|TRBV27|TRBJ2-2
CASNPGWSTGELFF
TGTGCCAGCAACCCAGGGTGGAGCACCGGGGAGCTGTTTTTT
>13|many|-|TRBV5-1|TRBJ2-7
CASGGGGNYEQYF
TGCGCCAGCGGAGGGGGAGGTAACTACGAGCAGTACTTC
>14|many|-|TRBV20-1|TRBJ1-6
CSARDVEWNSPLHF
TGCAGTGCTAGAGATGTGGAGTGGAATTCACCCCTCCACTTT
>17|many|-|TRBV6-5|TRBJ1-6
CASSYSTRVTYNSPLHF
TGTGCCAGCAGTTACTCGACCAGGGTAACCTATAATTCACCCCTCCACTTT
>15|many|-|TRBV7-3|TRBJ2-7
CANAGGALFAYEQYF
TGTGCCAACGCCGGGGGCGCACTTTTCGCCTACGAGCAGTACTTC
>15|many|TRBD1|TRBV27|TRBJ2-7
CASSPPGQGRHEQYF
TGTGCCAGCAGTCCCCCGGGACAGGGGAGACACGAGCAGTACTTC
>14|many|-|TRBV3-1|TRBJ2-7
CASSWGGRSYEQYF
TGTGCCAGCTCTTGGGGGGGCCGCTCCTACGAGCAGTACTTC
>15|-|-|TRBV3-1|TRBJ2-4
CARSPGLHLKNIQYF
TGTGCCAGGAGCCCCGGGCTCCACCTTAAAAACATTCAGTACTTC
>13|-|-|TRBV18|TRBJ1-1
CASSPLDNTEAFF
TGTGCCAGCTCACCCCTCGATAACACTGAAGCTTTCTTT
>12|many|-|TRBV21-1|TRBJ1-2
CADTGPLGGYTF
TGTGCTGATACAGGACCCTTGGGTGGCTACACCTTC
>14|many|-|TRBV12-3/TRBV12-4|TRBJ2-2
CASSFRGYTGELFF
TGTGCCAGCAGTTTTAGGGGGTACACCGGGGAGCTGTTTTTT
>14|many|TRBD1|TRBV6-1|TRBJ1-2
CASSPDRTNYGYTF
TGTGCCAGCAGCCCGGACAGGACCAACTATGGCTACACCTTC
>14|many|-|TRBV7-6|TRBJ2-3
CASSWGRGTDTQYF
TGTGCCAGCAGCTGGGGCAGAGGGACAGATACGCAGTATTTT
>14|-|TRBD1|TRBV19|TRBJ1-5
CAIPTGGGNQPQHF
TGTGCCATCCCGACAGGGGGCGGCAATCAGCCCCAGCATTTT
>14|many|-|TRBV15|TRBJ2-3
CATSIRPTPDTQYF
TGTGCCACCAGCATCCGCCCAACGCCGGATACGCAGTATTTT
>14|many|TRBD1|TRBV5-1|TRBJ1-1
CASTTGGPRTEAFF
TGCGCCAGTACGACAGGGGGTCCTCGCACTGAAGCTTTCTTT
>13|many|-|TRBV11-2|TRBJ2-7
CASSGAQGYEQYF
TGTGCCAGCAGCGGCGCCCAGGGCTACGAGCAGTACTTC
>13|many|-|TRBV7-2|TRBJ1-6
CASSSSQRSPLHF
TGTGCCAGCAGTTCCAGCCAACGCTCACCCCTCCACTTT
>14|many|-|TRBV3-1|TRBJ2-3
CASSQGTLADTQYF
TGTGCCAGCAGCCAAGGAACTTTGGCAGATACGCAGTATTTT
>14|many|-|TRBV20-1|TRBJ2-5
CSASRGVTQETQYF
TGCAGTGCTAGCAGGGGGGTTACGCAAGAGACCCAGTACTTC
>17|many|TRBD2|TRBV3-1|TRBJ2-2
CASSPLAGSTRTGELFF
TGTGCCAGCAGTCCTTTAGCGGGGTCAACGAGGACCGGGGAGCTGTTTTTT
>13|many|TRBD1|TRBV19|TRBJ2-5
CASRQGARETQYF
TGTGCCAGTAGGCAGGGGGCGAGGGAGACCCAGTACTTC
>16|many|TRBD1|TRBV20-1|TRBJ1-5
CSAINGQGDSNQPQHF
TGCAGTGCTATAAACGGACAGGGAGATAGCAATCAGCCCCAGCATTTT
>13|many|-|TRBV29-1|TRBJ2-2
CSVEQGLPGELFF
TGCAGCGTTGAACAGGGGCTACCCGGGGAGCTGTTTTTT
>15|-|-|TRBV14|TRBJ2-7
CASSLWSGARGEQYF
TGTGCCAGCAGTCTTTGGTCCGGGGCCCGAGGCGAGCAGTACTTC
>16|many|TRBD1|TRBV18|TRBJ2-5
CASSPVRGKSEETQYF
TGTGCCAGCTCACCGGTCAGGGGGAAATCGGAAGAGACCCAGTACTTC